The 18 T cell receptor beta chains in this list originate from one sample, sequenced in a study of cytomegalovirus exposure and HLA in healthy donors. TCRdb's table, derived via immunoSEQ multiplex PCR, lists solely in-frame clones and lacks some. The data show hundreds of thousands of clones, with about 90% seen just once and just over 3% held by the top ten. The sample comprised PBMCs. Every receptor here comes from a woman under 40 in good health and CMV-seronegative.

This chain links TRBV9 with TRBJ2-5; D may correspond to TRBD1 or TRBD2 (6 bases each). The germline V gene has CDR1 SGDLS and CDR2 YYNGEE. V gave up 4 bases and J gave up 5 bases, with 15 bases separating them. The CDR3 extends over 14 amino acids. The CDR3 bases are TGTGCCAGCAGCCCCGGGGGCGTTGGGGAGACCCAGTACTTC. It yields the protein CASSPGGVGETQYF.

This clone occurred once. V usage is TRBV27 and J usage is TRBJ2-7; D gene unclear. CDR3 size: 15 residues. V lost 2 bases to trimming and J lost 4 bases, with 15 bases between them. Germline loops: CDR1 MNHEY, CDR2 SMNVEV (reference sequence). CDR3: CASSLEAAEAYEQYF. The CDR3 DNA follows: TGTGCCAGCAGTTTAGAGGCAGCCGAGGCTTACGAGCAGTACTTC.

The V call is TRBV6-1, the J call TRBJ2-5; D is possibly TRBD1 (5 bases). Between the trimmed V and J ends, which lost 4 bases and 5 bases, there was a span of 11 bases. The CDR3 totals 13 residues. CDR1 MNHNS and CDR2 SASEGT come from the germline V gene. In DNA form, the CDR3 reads TGTGCCAGCAGTGGGCAGGGTACGGAGACCCAGTACTTC. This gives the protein CASSGQGTETQYF.

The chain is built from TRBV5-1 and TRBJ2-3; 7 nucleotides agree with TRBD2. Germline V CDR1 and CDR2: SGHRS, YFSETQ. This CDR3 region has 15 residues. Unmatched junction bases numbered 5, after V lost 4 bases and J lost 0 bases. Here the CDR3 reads CASSPSSGSTDTQYF. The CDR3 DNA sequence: TGCGCCAGCAGCCCCTCTAGCGGCAGCACAGATACGCAGTATTTT.

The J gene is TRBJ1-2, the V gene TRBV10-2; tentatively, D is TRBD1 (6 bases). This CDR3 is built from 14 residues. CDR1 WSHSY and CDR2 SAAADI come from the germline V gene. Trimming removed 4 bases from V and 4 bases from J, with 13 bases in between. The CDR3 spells CASSGQDTFYGYTF. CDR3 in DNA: TGCGCCAGCAGTGGACAGGACACTTTCTATGGCTACACCTTC.

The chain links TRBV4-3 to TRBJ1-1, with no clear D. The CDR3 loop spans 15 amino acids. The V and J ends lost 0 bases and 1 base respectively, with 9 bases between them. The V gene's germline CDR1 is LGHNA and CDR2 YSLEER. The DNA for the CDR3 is TGCGCCAGCAGCCAAGATCACCCGACGAACACTGAAGCTTTCTTT. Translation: CASSQDHPTNTEAFF.

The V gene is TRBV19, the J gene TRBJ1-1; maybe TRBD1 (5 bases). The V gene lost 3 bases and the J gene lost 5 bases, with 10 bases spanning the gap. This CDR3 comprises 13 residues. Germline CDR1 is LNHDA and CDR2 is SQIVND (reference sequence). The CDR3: CASSIEGLTEAFF. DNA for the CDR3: TGTGCCAGTAGTATCGAGGGGCTAACTGAAGCTTTCTTT.

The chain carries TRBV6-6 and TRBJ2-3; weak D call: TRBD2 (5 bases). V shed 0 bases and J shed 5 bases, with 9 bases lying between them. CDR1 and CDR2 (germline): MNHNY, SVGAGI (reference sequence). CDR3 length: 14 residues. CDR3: CASSYSRVGDTQYF. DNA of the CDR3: TGTGCCAGCAGTTACTCGAGGGTAGGAGATACGCAGTATTTT.

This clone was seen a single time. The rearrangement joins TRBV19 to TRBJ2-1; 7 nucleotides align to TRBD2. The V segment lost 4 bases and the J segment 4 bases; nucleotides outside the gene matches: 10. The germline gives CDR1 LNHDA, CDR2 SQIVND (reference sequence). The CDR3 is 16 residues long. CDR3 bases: TGTGCCAGTAGTAGGGGGGGACTACCCCGGTACAATGAGCAGTTCTTC. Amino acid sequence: CASSRGGLPRYNEQFF.

Here the CDR3 reads CASSGITGGGETQYF. In DNA form, the CDR3 reads TGTGCCAGTAGTGGAATAACAGGGGGCGGAGAGACCCAGTACTTC. V is TRBV19 and J is TRBJ2-5, with 9 bases aligning to TRBD1. J lost 4 bases, V lost 5 bases, and 8 bases had no gene match. CDR1 LNHDA and CDR2 SQIVND come from the germline V gene (reference sequence). The CDR3 sequence is 15 residues long. Drawing the rest from reference TRBV19 and TRBJ2-5, the complete variable domain is DGGITQSPKYLFRKEGQNVTLSCEQNLNHDAMYWYRQDPGQGLRLIYYSQIVNDFQKGDIAEGYSVSREKKESFPLTVTSAQKNPTAFYLCASSGITGGGETQYFGPGTRLLVL.

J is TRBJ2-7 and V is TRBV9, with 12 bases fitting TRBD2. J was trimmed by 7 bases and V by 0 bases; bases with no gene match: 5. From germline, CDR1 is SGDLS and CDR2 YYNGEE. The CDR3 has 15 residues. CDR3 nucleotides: TGTGCCAGCAGCGTAGGACTAGCGGGAGAAGGGGAGCAGTACTTC. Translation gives CASSVGLAGEGEQYF.

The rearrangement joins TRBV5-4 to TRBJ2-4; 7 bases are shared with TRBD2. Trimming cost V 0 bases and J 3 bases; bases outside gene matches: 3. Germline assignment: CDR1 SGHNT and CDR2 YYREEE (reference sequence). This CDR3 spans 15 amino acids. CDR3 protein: CASSLGGRVKNIQYF. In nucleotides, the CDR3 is TGTGCCAGCAGCTTGGGCGGGAGAGTCAAAAACATTCAGTACTTC.

Written as DNA, the CDR3 is TGCGCCAGCGCGAAGGGTAGGGACTACCTATACGAGCAGTACTTC. Translating it yields CASAKGRDYLYEQYF. V is TRBV5-1 and J is TRBJ2-7, with TRBD2 identical over 7 bases. This CDR3 contains 15 residues. Germline V gives CDR1 SGHRS, CDR2 YFSETQ. J gave up 4 bases and V 7 bases, and 14 bases lay outside the gene matches. The full variable domain, in which reference TRBV5-1 and TRBJ2-7 provide the parts outside the CDR3, is KAGVTQTPRYLIKTRGQQVTLSCSPISGHRSVSWYQQTPGQGLQFLFEYFSETQRNKGNFPGRFSGRQFSNSRSEMNVSTLELGDSALYLCASAKGRDYLYEQYFGPGTRLTVT.

CDR3 coding DNA: TGTGCCAGCAGCCCCCAGGAATTCAACGAGCAGTACTTC. Translating it yields CASSPQEFNEQYF. This chain connects TRBV4-2 to TRBJ2-7; unclear D gene. Trimming left V 4 bases short and J 5 bases short, with 12 bases between. This CDR3 is built from 13 residues. Germline V gene lookup returns CDR1 LGHNA and CDR2 YNFKEQ.

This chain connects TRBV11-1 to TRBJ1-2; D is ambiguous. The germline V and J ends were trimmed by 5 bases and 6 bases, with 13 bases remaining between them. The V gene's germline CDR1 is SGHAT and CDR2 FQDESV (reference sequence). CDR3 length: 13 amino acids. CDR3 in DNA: TGTGCCAGCAGCCTCCGGGAATCGAATGGCTACACCTTC. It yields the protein CASSLRESNGYTF.

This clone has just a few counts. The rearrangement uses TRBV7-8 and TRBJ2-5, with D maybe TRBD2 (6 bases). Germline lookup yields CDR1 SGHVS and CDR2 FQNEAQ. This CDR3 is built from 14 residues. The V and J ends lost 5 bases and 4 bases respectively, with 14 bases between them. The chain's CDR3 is CASSPGTGRETQYF. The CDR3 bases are TGTGCCAGCAGCCCAGGGACCGGGAGAGAGACCCAGTACTTC. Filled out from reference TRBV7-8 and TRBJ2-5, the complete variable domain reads GAGVSQSPRYKVAKRGQDVALRCDPISGHVSLFWYQQALGQGPEFLTYFQNEAQLDKSGLPSDRFFAERPEGSVSTLKIQRTQQEDSAVYLCASSPGTGRETQYFGPGTRLLVL.

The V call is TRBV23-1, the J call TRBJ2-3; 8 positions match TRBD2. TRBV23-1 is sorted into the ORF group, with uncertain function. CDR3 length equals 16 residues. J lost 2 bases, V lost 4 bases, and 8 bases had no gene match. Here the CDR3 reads CASSRVPSGPTDTQYF. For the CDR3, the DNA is TGCGCCAGCAGTCGAGTTCCTAGCGGGCCCACAGATACGCAGTATTTT.

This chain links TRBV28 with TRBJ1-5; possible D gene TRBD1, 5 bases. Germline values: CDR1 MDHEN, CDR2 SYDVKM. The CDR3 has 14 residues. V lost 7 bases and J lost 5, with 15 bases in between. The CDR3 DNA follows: TGTGCCAGCACCCCAGGGACCGCTGATCAGCCCCAGCATTTT. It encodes CASTPGTADQPQHF.